Described below is a single T cell receptor (beta chain) sequence and its context. Its target is unknown. The PCR had 60 Vbeta and 13 Jbeta primers. Sequencing was performed with immunoSEQ multiplex PCR; in TCRdb, only in-frame clones are kept and a portion is missing. The sample has about 180,000 clones, over 70% seen once. The sample comes from a study of cytomegalovirus exposure and HLA in healthy donors. Looking at the study overall: Unique TCRs numbering approximately 81 million, obtained from HLA-typed donors, made up an early data release.

Germline CDR1 SGHKS, CDR2 YYEKEE (reference sequence). This CDR3 spans 15 amino acids. The V and J ends lost 0 bases and 1 base respectively, with 11 bases between them. Overall study results and limits: Sequencing artifact likely explains a cluster of highly shared sequence variants. Cytomegalovirus association was listed for 150 or so TCR beta chains.

This clonotype was obtained from a man aged 40-49 years in good health and CMV-seronegative. Sequenced input: PBMCs. The chain employs TRBV5-5 and TRBJ2-7; D is undetermined. The DNA of the CDR3 is TGTGCCAGCAGCTTGGCCTACAGCCTATCCTACGAGCAGTACTTC. Its translation is CASSLAYSLSYEQYF.